The 2 T cell receptor beta chains below come from one sample, sequenced in a study of Ad26.COV2.S vaccination and SARS-CoV-2 variants. The data were produced by immunoSEQ multiplex PCR, yet TCRdb's version contains in-frame clones alone and is incomplete. The data show some 180,000 clones, with around nine tenths seen just once and around 6.1% held by the top ten. The sequenced sample was peripheral blood, obtained after recovery from COVID-19. All receptors come from a human donor who had recovered from COVID-19.

The chain carries TRBV7-2 and TRBJ2-7; D unclear. CDR3 size: 13 residues. Trimming took off 3 bases at V and 3 bases at J, with 9 bases between the two ends. CDR1 SGHTA and CDR2 FQGNSA come from the germline V gene. The CDR3 sequence: CASSLDALYEQYF. Written as DNA, the CDR3 is TGTGCCAGCAGCTTGGATGCCCTCTACGAGCAGTACTTC.

This chain uses TRBV5-4 with TRBJ2-3, with a weak D call TRBD2 (6 bases). The CDR3 covers 14 residues. Germline V CDR1 and CDR2: SGHNT, YYREEE (reference sequence). Trimming removed 1 base at V and 7 bases at J, with 13 bases between. The CDR3 sequence: CASSLWGEGNTQYF. DNA for the CDR3: TGTGCCAGCAGCTTGTGGGGGGAAGGGAATACGCAGTATTTT. Full variable domain (outside the CDR3, taken from reference TRBV5-4 and TRBJ2-3): ETGVTQSPTHLIKTRGQQVTLRCSSQSGHNTVSWYQQALGQGPQFIFQYYREEENGRGNFPPRFSGLQFPNYSSELNVNALELDDSALYLCASSLWGEGNTQYFGPGTRLTVL.